The 10 T cell receptor beta chains listed next were all sequenced from one sample in a study of T cells after yellow fever vaccination. MiXCR was run by TCRdb on the 5' RACE reads, yielding one entry per CDR3 protein. Of 450,000 to 550,000 distinct CDR3 sequences in the sample, around 21% were seen once. The sequenced sample was PBMCs, obtained 15 days after the yellow fever booster vaccination. The receptors here all came from a man aged 30 to 45 who received the YFV17D yellow fever vaccine.

The rearrangement joins TRBV5-1 to TRBJ1-1; D is uncertain. The CDR3 extends over 11 amino acids. Germline CDR1 and CDR2: SGHRS and YFSETQ. V lost 5 bases and J lost 11, with 13 bases in between. In nucleotides, the CDR3 is TGCGCCAGCAGGTTCGAGGGTGCGGCTTTCTTT. Protein product: CASRFEGAAFF.

This clonotype was counted a few times. The rearrangement uses TRBV12-3 or TRBV12-4 and TRBJ2-2; D call uncertain. Trimming pared 6 bases from V and 5 bases from J, leaving 13 bases between. The CDR3 has 14 residues. This CDR3 reads CASSLGPTTGELFF. The CDR3 DNA reads as TGTGCCAGCAGCCTCGGACCTACAACCGGGGAGCTGTTTTTT.

In its sample, this clonotype was seen a few times. The rearrangement joins TRBV20-1 to TRBJ1-1; the D gene is possibly TRBD1 (6 bases). The V gene's germline CDR1 is DFQATT and CDR2 SNEGSKA (reference sequence). This CDR3 comprises 13 residues. V lost 0 bases, J lost 7 bases, and 12 bases lay in between. CDR3 region: CSARDWGAGEAFF. The CDR3 nucleotides are TGCAGTGCTAGAGATTGGGGGGCGGGTGAAGCTTTCTTT.

The chain employs TRBV7-2 and TRBJ1-3; D call uncertain. V lost 7 bases and J lost 2, with 12 bases in between. The CDR3 is made up of 14 amino acids. Germline-derived CDR1 and CDR2 are SGHTA and FQGNSA. For the CDR3, the DNA is TGTGCCAGCATCTTTTCTAGCGCTGGAAACACCATATATTTT. The encoded protein is CASIFSSAGNTIYF.

This clonotype appeared a few times. The rearrangement uses TRBV24-1 and TRBJ2-7; D remains unclear. Looked up from germline, CDR1 is KGHDR and CDR2 is SFDVKD. Trimming stripped 4 bases from V and 5 bases from J, with 8 bases between. CDR3 length: 12 amino acids. The CDR3 loop is CATSEQGNEQYF. CDR3 coding DNA: TGTGCCACCAGTGAACAAGGGAACGAGCAGTACTTC.

This clonotype was seen only a few times. The rearrangement links TRBV3-1 to TRBJ2-1, with a tentative D call TRBD2 (5 bases). The ends were cut back, 1 base at V and 8 bases at J, with 9 bases in the middle. The CDR3 is 13 residues long. Germline V lookup: CDR1 LGHDT, CDR2 YNNKEL (reference sequence). The CDR3 DNA sequence: TGTGCCAGCAGCCAAGCCGGGGTGTATGAGCAGTTCTTC. This translates into CASSQAGVYEQFF.

Only a few counts were recorded for this clonotype. The chain is built from TRBV24-1 and TRBJ2-3, with TRBD1 identical over 8 bases. This CDR3 spans 14 amino acids. V was clipped by 9 bases and J by 2 bases; unmatched bases: 6. Germline CDR1 KGHDR, CDR2 SFDVKD. For the CDR3, the DNA is TGTGCCACCGCTGCGGGACAGGACACAGATACGCAGTATTTT. Its translation: CATAAGQDTDTQYF.

This chain joins TRBV7-9 and TRBJ2-2; D may be TRBD1 (6 bases). The CDR3 loop spans 15 amino acids. Germline V gives CDR1 SEHNR, CDR2 FQNEAQ (reference sequence). Deletions cut 5 bases from V and 8 bases from J, with 18 bases between. Here the CDR3 reads CASSPRTVRSGELFF. As DNA, the CDR3 is TGTGCCAGCAGCCCCAGGACAGTTCGATCAGGGGAGCTGTTTTTT.

In its sample, this clonotype was seen a few times. This rearrangement joins TRBV18 to TRBJ2-7, with TRBD2 matching over 13 bases. J was trimmed by 6 bases and V by 6 bases; bases with no gene match: 8. CDR1 and CDR2 (germline): KGHSH, LQKENI. The CDR3 is made up of 15 amino acids. For the CDR3, the DNA is TGTGCCAGCTCCCAACTAGCGGGAGGGCCCGGCGAGCAGTACTTC. It yields the protein CASSQLAGGPGEQYF.

This clonotype was counted between two and nine times. The CDR3 DNA reads TGTGCCTCAGAAGACAGGGGCTCCTACAATGAGCAGTTCTTC. Residues: CASEDRGSYNEQFF. The chain employs TRBV10-3 and TRBJ2-1; 8 bases match TRBD1. Germline loops: CDR1 ENHRY, CDR2 SYGVKD. V gave up 11 bases and J gave up 0 bases; unmatched junction bases: 6. CDR3 length: 14 amino acids.